This TCR beta chain derives from a study of T cell repertoires in aging, cancer and after chemotherapy. About the research overall: Chronic lymphocytic leukemia patients on fludarabine- or bendamustine-based regimens gave paired samples before and after chemotherapy.

Peripheral blood genomic DNA, not sorted cells or RNA, was the template. A mixed TRB-A/B primer pool amplified rearranged TRB by multiplex touch-down PCR. TCRdb fed the multiplex PCR reads into MiXCR, producing one record per CDR3 protein. The sample lists around 13,000 distinct CDR3 sequences; approximately 30% were seen once. Study results and caveats: Loss of evenness, beyond lost richness, contributed to age-related TCR diversity decline in cancer patients.

This clonotype is labeled as medium-sized. The target antigen is unknown. The CDR3 sequence is 15 residues long. Germline CDR1 is SGHNT and CDR2 is YYREEE (reference sequence). Trimming removed 4 bases from V and 3 bases from J, with 13 bases in between. The sequencing sample was made of blood. The clonotype originates from a human donor with a blood cancer. This chain connects TRBV5-4 to TRBJ1-4, with D perhaps TRBD1 (6 bases). The DNA for the CDR3 is TGTGCCAGCAGCCCGACACAGGGCCCTAATGAAAAACTGTTTTTT. It is translated as CASSPTQGPNEKLFF.